This entry lists 7 T cell receptor beta chains sequenced from one sample in a study of shared clonotypes between healthy human individuals. Using immunoSEQ multiplex PCR, the repertoire was profiled, and TCRdb retains in-frame clones only, with some absent. In the table there are approximately 440,000 clones, 60% to 80% of which are singletons. Sequencing input: PBMCs. These receptors all stem from a middle-aged woman in good health. Some clones in this sample may be carry-over from other donors' samples.

The J gene is TRBJ1-2, the V gene TRBV10-2; 8 bases line up with TRBD1. This CDR3 comprises 15 residues. V lost 6 bases and J lost 3; bases outside the gene matches: 9. Germline V gene data show CDR1 as WSHSY and CDR2 as SAAADI. The CDR3 nucleotides are TGCGCCAGCAGAGCCTCAGGGGGCGCAGACTATGGCTACACCTTC. As protein: CASRASGGADYGYTF.

The genes are TRBV30 and TRBJ1-2, with TRBD1 as a possible D gene (5 bases). V was cut by 3 bases and J by 8 bases, with 19 bases left in between. CDR1 is GTSNPN and CDR2 is SVGIG in the germline V gene (reference sequence). The CDR3 has 14 residues. The CDR3 DNA reads TGTGCCTGGAGCTCAAGTGGGGGACTGGGAGGCTACACCTTC. It specifies CAWSSSGGLGGYTF.

The rearrangement uses TRBV28 and TRBJ2-7; 12 bases align to TRBD2. After removal of 7 bases from V and 2 bases from J, the junction contained 6 bases not matched to a gene. This CDR3 is built from 15 residues. Germline CDR1 MDHEN, CDR2 SYDVKM. The CDR3 DNA is TGTGCCAGCATCATGACTAGCGGGAGCCCCTACGAGCAGTACTTC. Translation gives CASIMTSGSPYEQYF. Variable domain in full (rest from reference TRBV28 and TRBJ2-7): DVKVTQSSRYLVKRTGEKVFLECVQDMDHENMFWYRQDPGLGLRLIYFSYDVKMKEKGDIPEGYSVSREKKERFSLILESASTNQTSMYLCASIMTSGSPYEQYFGPGTRLTVT.

The rearrangement links TRBV18 to TRBJ1-5; D gene unclear. Germline loops: CDR1 KGHSH, CDR2 LQKENI. With 0 bases removed from V and 6 bases from J, the gap between germline ends came to 9 bases. The CDR3 has 14 residues. The CDR3 coding sequence is TGTGCCAGCTCACCACCCGGGCCGGGTCAGCCCCAGCATTTT. This sequence encodes CASSPPGPGQPQHF. Based on the CDR3 plus reference TRBV18 and TRBJ1-5, the full variable domain is NAGVMQNPRHLVRRRGQEARLRCSPMKGHSHVYWYRQLPEEGLKFMVYLQKENIIDESGMPKERFSAEFPKEGPSILRIQQVVRGDSAAYFCASSPPGPGQPQHFGDGTRLSIL.

This chain joins TRBV30 and TRBJ1-3; no clear D. V lost 0 bases and J 4 bases, leaving 13 bases between the germline ends. Germline-derived CDR1 and CDR2 are GTSNPN and SVGIG (reference sequence). This CDR3 spans 15 amino acids. CDR3 DNA sequence: TGTGCCTGGAGTGTACGAGAGGATATAGGAAACACCATATATTTT. Amino acid sequence: CAWSVREDIGNTIYF.

This clone has only a few counts. The chain is built from TRBV9 and TRBJ2-7; 7 bases are a match to TRBD2. Unmatched junction bases numbered 7, after V lost 2 bases and J lost 5 bases. Germline CDR1 and CDR2: SGDLS and YYNGEE. The CDR3 length is 14 residues. The CDR3 loop reads CASSVGRESDEQYF. CDR3 coding DNA: TGTGCCAGCAGCGTGGGGCGGGAGTCGGACGAGCAGTACTTC. The complete variable domain, with remaining parts taken from reference TRBV9 and TRBJ2-7, reads DSGVTQTPKHLITATGQRVTLRCSPRSGDLSVYWYQQSLDQGLQFLIQYYNGEERAKGNILERFSAQQFPDLHSELNLSSLELGDSALYFCASSVGRESDEQYFGPGTRLTVT.

The J gene is TRBJ2-5, the V gene TRBV7-7; D not resolved. Germline V gene lookup returns CDR1 SSHAT and CDR2 FNYEAQ (reference sequence). The CDR3 is 15 residues long. V shed 1 base and J shed 5 bases, with 14 bases lying between them. The CDR3 loop reads CASSLGAKPVETQYF. The DNA of the CDR3 is TGTGCCAGCAGCTTAGGGGCCAAGCCGGTGGAGACCCAGTACTTC.